The 26 T cell receptor beta chains presented below share a single source sample, sequenced in a study of identical twins. TCRdb reanalysed the 5' RACE reads using MiXCR and keeps one entry per CDR3 protein. The table has 1.5 million to 2 million distinct CDR3 sequences, roughly a third seen once. Sequenced material: cord blood. These receptor sequences come from a newborn girl in good health.

In this sample, this clonotype turned up many times. This chain connects TRBV6-5 to TRBJ1-1; the D is unclear. V dropped 0 bases and J dropped 5 bases, with 7 bases sitting between them. The CDR3 length is 13 residues. Germline lookup yields CDR1 MNHEY and CDR2 SVGAGI. This CDR3 reads CASSYSRVTEAFF. In DNA form, the CDR3 reads TGTGCCAGCAGTTACTCGAGGGTAACTGAAGCTTTCTTT.

J is TRBJ2-7 and V is TRBV27; 9 bases map to TRBD1. With 5 bases clipped from V and 0 bases from J, the junction kept 8 bases outside the gene matches. Germline V gene sequence: CDR1 MNHEY, CDR2 SMNVEV (reference sequence). The CDR3 extends over 16 amino acids. CDR3 amino acids: CASSHRDRALSYEQYF. The CDR3 DNA reads as TGTGCCAGCAGTCACCGGGACAGGGCCCTCTCCTACGAGCAGTACTTC.

CDR3 sequence reads: CATSTSTDTQYF. In nucleotides, the CDR3 is TGTGCCACGTCGACCAGCACAGATACGCAGTATTTT. This rearrangement joins TRBV10-3 to TRBJ2-3; D call uncertain. Trimming pared 10 bases from V and 0 bases from J, leaving 8 bases between. Germline V lookup: CDR1 ENHRY, CDR2 SYGVKD. The CDR3 spans 12 residues.

This chain uses TRBV2 with TRBJ1-1, with 8 positions matching TRBD1. The ends lost 7 bases at V and 10 bases at J; junction bases unmatched: 5. Germline lookup yields CDR1 SNHLY and CDR2 FYNNEI. The CDR3 consists of 11 residues. For the CDR3, the DNA is TGTGCCAGCACCCTGGACAGGGCAGCTTTCTTT. Protein: CASTLDRAAFF.

This clonotype showed up just a few times. The chain couples TRBV28 to TRBJ2-3; tentative D call: TRBD1 (6 bases). Trimming stripped 6 bases from V and 2 bases from J, with 15 bases between. This CDR3 has 15 amino acids. Germline lookup yields CDR1 MDHEN and CDR2 SYDVKM. Here the CDR3 reads CASSHGTLSTDTQYF. CDR3 coding DNA: TGTGCCAGCAGCCACGGGACACTATCCACAGATACGCAGTATTTT. Full variable domain (rest looked up from reference TRBV28 and TRBJ2-3): DVKVTQSSRYLVKRTGEKVFLECVQDMDHENMFWYRQDPGLGLRLIYFSYDVKMKEKGDIPEGYSVSREKKERFSLILESASTNQTSMYLCASSHGTLSTDTQYFGPGTRLTVL.

This clonotype came up many times. The rearrangement joins TRBV20-1 to TRBJ1-2; D is unclear. The CDR3 consists of 10 residues. Per the germline V gene, CDR1 is DFQATT and CDR2 is SNEGSKA (reference sequence). V was trimmed by 3 bases and J by 3 bases, leaving 2 bases between them. The CDR3 region is CSASYYGYTF. CDR3 nucleotides: TGCAGTGCTAGTTACTATGGCTACACCTTC.

The chain combines TRBV20-1 with TRBJ1-5; possibly TRBD1 for D (6 bases). The V gene's germline CDR1 is DFQATT and CDR2 SNEGSKA (reference sequence). CDR3 length: 14 residues. Trimming removed 5 bases at V and 2 bases at J, with 13 bases between. The CDR3 region has the DNA TGCAGTGCTGGGAGAGGGGGTGGCAATCAGCCCCAGCATTTT. It codes for CSAGRGGGNQPQHF.

Comment on this clonotype: An end of the junction differs from the germline gene, which may be a read error. The chain employs TRBV3-1 and TRBJ2-1, with TRBD2 identical over 9 bases. There are 19 residues in the CDR3. Germline CDR1 LGHDT, CDR2 YNNKEL (reference sequence). CDR3 DNA: TGTGCCGGCAGCCAAGTTTCTGCGTTACTAGCGGGCGACTACAATGAGCAGTTCTTC. Translation: CAGSQVSALLAGDYNEQFF.

This chain links TRBV24-1 with TRBJ2-2; 9 bases align to TRBD2. V was clipped by 7 bases and J by 1 base; unmatched bases: 0. This CDR3 comprises 14 residues. The germline V gene encodes CDR1 KGHDR and CDR2 SFDVKD. DNA of the CDR3: TGTGCCACCAGGACTAGCGGGAACACCGGGGAGCTGTTTTTT. This translates into CATRTSGNTGELFF.

The rearrangement joins TRBV2 to TRBJ2-4; D remains ambiguous. With the DNA end fitting TRBJ2-7 better, the J assignment may be wrong. CDR1 and CDR2 from the germline V gene are SNHLY and FYNNEI. The CDR3 length is 13 residues. As DNA, the CDR3 is TGTGCCAGCAGGGACCCTCAAAAATACGAGCAGTACTTC. The encoded protein is CASRDPQKYEQYF.

This clonotype was detected only a few times. V and J are TRBV5-1 and TRBJ2-7; TRBD1 or TRBD2 may be the D gene (6 bases each). This CDR3 is built from 16 residues. The V end was cut by 6 bases, the J end by 2 bases, with 21 bases between. The germline CDR1 and CDR2 sequences are SGHRS and YFSETQ. The CDR3, as DNA: TGCGCCAGCAACCAAATTGGGGGGCGCAGAGCCTACGAGCAGTACTTC. Its translation: CASNQIGGRRAYEQYF.

The sample holds many counts of this clonotype. The gene calls are TRBV29-1 and TRBJ2-5; TRBD1 agrees at 7 bases. The CDR3 length is 14 residues. The J segment lost 2 bases and the V segment lost 3 bases, leaving 6 bases of the junction unmatched. Per the germline V gene, CDR1 is SQVTM and CDR2 is ANQGSEA. CDR3 bases: TGCAGCGTTGACGGGACAGTTCTTCAAGAGACCCAGTACTTC. Amino acids: CSVDGTVLQETQYF.

This clonotype came up a few times. The chain links TRBV18 to TRBJ2-3, with 7 nucleotides matching TRBD2. The CDR3 runs 16 residues. The V gene's germline CDR1 is KGHSH and CDR2 LQKENI. Trimming cost V 2 bases and J 4 bases; bases outside gene matches: 9. The CDR3 DNA follows: TGTGCCAGCTCACCAAGTTATCGGGGGGACGCAGATACGCAGTATTTT. Its translation: CASSPSYRGDADTQYF.

V is TRBV20-1 and J is TRBJ2-3; 9 positions agree with TRBD1. The germline gives CDR1 DFQATT, CDR2 SNEGSKA (reference sequence). The CDR3 loop spans 14 amino acids. V shed 4 bases, J shed 6 bases, and the junction held 8 bases outside the gene matches. The CDR3, as DNA: TGCAGTGCTACCCCGGGACAGGGCGGGGATACGCAGTATTTT. Translation gives CSATPGQGGDTQYF.

The chain links TRBV30 to TRBJ2-4, with 8 positions matching TRBD1. The V and J ends lost 3 bases and 4 bases, in that order; junction bases with no gene match: 5. The CDR3 spans 14 residues. The germline gives CDR1 GTSNPN, CDR2 SVGIG (reference sequence). The CDR3 loop is CAWSSGTGKNIQYF. The CDR3 DNA reads as TGTGCCTGGAGCTCGGGGACAGGAAAAAACATTCAGTACTTC.

This sequence joins TRBV30 and TRBJ1-1, with D maybe TRBD1 (5 bases). V dropped 0 bases and J dropped 6 bases, with 8 bases sitting between them. Per germline, CDR1 GTSNPN and CDR2 SVGIG (reference sequence). This CDR3 is 12 amino acids long. DNA of the CDR3: TGTGCCTGGAGTGTACAGGACCCTGAAGCTTTCTTT. This sequence encodes CAWSVQDPEAFF.

V is TRBV3-1 and J is TRBJ2-3; a possible D gene is TRBD2 (6 bases). Germline V gene data show CDR1 as LGHDT and CDR2 as YNNKEL (reference sequence). The V end lost 7 bases, the J end lost 3 bases, and 11 bases lay between the germline ends. The CDR3 is 13 amino acids. CDR3 region: CASTTRGTDTQYF. CDR3 bases: TGTGCCAGCACTACACGGGGGACAGATACGCAGTATTTT.

The DNA for the CDR3 is TGTGCCAGCAGTTCTCCGGGGGCTGGCAATCAGCCCCAGCATTTT. This sequence encodes CASSSPGAGNQPQHF. This sequence joins TRBV12-3 or TRBV12-4 and TRBJ1-5, with D perhaps matching TRBD1 (6 bases). This CDR3 region has 15 residues. Deletions cut 4 bases from V and 2 bases from J, with 12 bases between.

This clonotype was picked up a small number of times. V usage is TRBV10-3 and J usage is TRBJ2-2, with a weak D call TRBD1 (6 bases). Germline V CDR1 and CDR2: ENHRY, SYGVKD. CDR3 length: 16 residues. V lost 6 bases to trimming and J lost 4 bases, with 18 bases between them. CDR3 loop: CAISTGSLSSTGELFF. The CDR3 DNA follows: TGTGCCATCAGCACAGGGTCGTTGAGTAGCACCGGGGAGCTGTTTTTT.

This clonotype was seen more than once but under ten times. J is TRBJ2-3 and V is TRBV7-2; no reliable D call. The CDR3 runs to 14 residues. Germline V gives CDR1 SGHTA, CDR2 FQGNSA. Deletions cut 2 bases from V and 2 bases from J, with 8 bases between. The CDR3 is CASSLTPLTDTQYF. The DNA for the CDR3 is TGTGCCAGCAGCTTAACACCCCTCACAGATACGCAGTATTTT.

The chain has TRBV4-1 and TRBJ2-5, with no clear D. Between the trimmed V and J ends, which lost 3 bases and 4 bases, there was a span of 15 bases. Germline CDR1 and CDR2: MGHRA and YSYEKL. This CDR3 region has 15 residues. CDR3 DNA sequence: TGCGCCAGCAGCCATTACAGCGCGCTTTCAGAGACCCAGTACTTC. The encoded protein is CASSHYSALSETQYF.

The chain links TRBV3-1 to TRBJ1-2, with TRBD1 matching 9 bases. This CDR3 has 15 residues. Germline CDR1 reads LGHDT; CDR2 reads YNNKEL (reference sequence). V shed 0 bases and J 5 bases; nucleotides not matched to a gene: 4. DNA for the CDR3: TGTGCCAGCAGCCAAGATCGGGACAGGGTATATGGCTACACCTTC. It yields the protein CASSQDRDRVYGYTF.

This clonotype was observed a few times. This chain joins TRBV7-2 and TRBJ1-4; D unresolved. The CDR3 spans 13 residues. The V end was cut by 6 bases, the J end by 5 bases, with 10 bases between. Germline V gene sequence: CDR1 SGHTA, CDR2 FQGNSA. The CDR3 DNA reads TGTGCCAGCAGTCAAAGACCCAATGAAAAACTGTTTTTT. This gives the protein CASSQRPNEKLFF.

This sequence joins TRBV20-1 and TRBJ1-1; 7 nucleotides match TRBD1. The CDR3 spans 16 residues. The V and J ends lost 2 bases and 4 bases, in that order; junction bases with no gene match: 13. Germline V gene data show CDR1 as DFQATT and CDR2 as SNEGSKA (reference sequence). CDR3 sequence reads: CSARSGRGRSGTEAFF. The CDR3 DNA sequence: TGCAGTGCTAGATCGGGCAGGGGGAGGAGTGGCACTGAAGCTTTCTTT.

This rearrangement joins TRBV4-2 to TRBJ1-4; 9 nucleotides agree with TRBD1. The V segment lost 4 bases and the J segment 6 bases; nucleotides outside the gene matches: 9. The CDR3 is 16 residues long. Germline V CDR1 and CDR2: LGHNA, YNFKEQ. The CDR3 here is CASSRSTRDRDEKLFF. The DNA of the CDR3 is TGTGCCAGCAGCCGATCTACCCGGGACAGGGATGAAAAACTGTTTTTT.

This clonotype was found a few times. The rearrangement uses TRBV4-2 and TRBJ2-7; 7 bases fit TRBD2. The CDR3 sequence is 16 residues long. The J segment lost 4 bases and the V segment lost 0 bases, leaving 9 bases of the junction unmatched. Germline V CDR1 and CDR2: LGHNA, YNFKEQ. The CDR3 spells CASSQDKWEGHYEQYF. The CDR3 DNA reads as TGTGCCAGCAGCCAAGATAAATGGGAGGGGCATTACGAGCAGTACTTC.